Shown below are 23 T cell receptor beta chains from a single sample sequenced in a study of blood T cell repertoires in COVID-19. Here immunoSEQ multiplex PCR was the method, and the copy in TCRdb shows in-frame clones only, minus some. The sample yields a few hundred thousand clones, more than 75% seen once. The source material was peripheral blood. Receptor source: a woman aged 50 to 60 with acute or convalescent COVID-19.

A remark on this clone: Germline and junction disagree at one end, which may indicate a read error. The chain recombines TRBV5-5 with TRBJ1-5; D uncertain. CDR1 and CDR2 from the germline V gene are SGHKS and YYEKEE (reference sequence). This CDR3 spans 15 amino acids. In DNA, the CDR3 is TGTGCCAGCAGCTTGCTGTACTATAGCAATCGGCCCCAGCATTTT. Translating gives CASSLLYYSNRPQHF.

The chain employs TRBV6-2 or TRBV6-3 and TRBJ2-5; D gene ambiguous. There are 13 residues in the CDR3. Germline values: CDR1 MNHEY, CDR2 SVGEGT. Trimming cost V 6 bases and J 5 bases, with 13 bases left between them. For the CDR3, the DNA is TGTGCCAGCAGCGACCGAGTCGGGGAGACCCAGTACTTC. It encodes CASSDRVGETQYF.

This chain uses TRBV5-1 with TRBJ1-6; 9 bases match TRBD1. Germline V gives CDR1 SGHRS, CDR2 YFSETQ. V lost 1 base to trimming and J lost 7 bases; unmatched junction nucleotides: 6. CDR3 size: 16 residues. CDR3 nucleotide sequence: TGCGCCAGCAGCTTGAGCTCCGGGACAGGGAATTCACCCCTCCACTTT. It is translated as CASSLSSGTGNSPLHF.

The chain combines TRBV9 with TRBJ1-3; D is unresolved. Trimming pared 4 bases from V and 0 bases from J, leaving 14 bases between. There are 16 residues in the CDR3. Germline lookup yields CDR1 SGDLS and CDR2 YYNGEE. Written as DNA, the CDR3 is TGTGCCAGCAGCTTCCTCCCCGGGTCCTCTGGAAACACCATATATTTT. Translated, it gives CASSFLPGSSGNTIYF.

This clone appeared a single time. The chain combines TRBV6-1 with TRBJ2-5; 8 nucleotides align to TRBD2. Per germline, CDR1 MNHNS and CDR2 SASEGT. CDR3 length: 16 residues. Germline trimming cut 3 bases from V and 4 bases from J; bases unmatched to any gene: 10. CDR3 sequence reads: CASSDNGGRIVETQYF. CDR3 DNA sequence: TGTGCCAGCAGTGACAACGGCGGGAGGATCGTAGAGACCCAGTACTTC.

The V and J genes are TRBV6-5 and TRBJ2-3; 12 bases map to TRBD2. From germline, CDR1 is MNHEY and CDR2 SVGAGI. CDR3 length: 16 amino acids. Unmatched junction bases numbered 3, after V lost 2 bases and J lost 3 bases. The CDR3 coding sequence is TGTGCCAGCAGTTACACGACTAGCGGGAGTACAGATACGCAGTATTTT. Protein product: CASSYTTSGSTDTQYF.

This clone was detected once. The CDR3 nucleotides read TGCAGCGTGGCGCGGGAGGTGGCTTACAATGAGCAGTTCTTC. Encoded protein: CSVAREVAYNEQFF. The chain uses TRBV29-1 and TRBJ2-1; 8 nucleotides align to TRBD2. With 6 bases clipped from V and 4 bases from J, the junction kept 8 bases outside the gene matches. CDR3 length: 14 amino acids. CDR1 is SQVTM and CDR2 is ANQGSEA in the germline V gene.

The rearrangement links TRBV24-1 to TRBJ2-2; 10 nucleotides agree with TRBD2. The CDR3 consists of 18 residues. Germline values: CDR1 KGHDR, CDR2 SFDVKD. The V and J ends lost 0 bases and 2 bases, in that order; junction bases with no gene match: 5. CDR3 DNA sequence: TGTGCCACCAGTGATTTGCGGGCTAGCGGGAGTAACACCGGGGAGCTGTTTTTT. This sequence encodes CATSDLRASGSNTGELFF.

The chain uses TRBV19 and TRBJ2-3, with D possibly TRBD2 on 5 matching bases. Deletions cut 6 bases from V and 2 bases from J, with 9 bases between. This CDR3 is built from 13 residues. Per the germline V gene, CDR1 is LNHDA and CDR2 is SQIVND (reference sequence). The CDR3 region has the DNA TGTGCCAGTAGCCCGGGGAACACAGATACGCAGTATTTT. The encoded protein is CASSPGNTDTQYF.

The rearrangement links TRBV7-2 to TRBJ2-5; D remains ambiguous. V was cut by 3 bases and J by 7 bases, with 12 bases left in between. Germline V gene sequence: CDR1 SGHTA, CDR2 FQGNSA. The CDR3 is 13 amino acids. The CDR3 DNA is TGTGCCAGCAGCTTTTTGGTTTCCGGGACCCAGTACTTC. As protein: CASSFLVSGTQYF.

The chain recombines TRBV7-2 with TRBJ1-4; tentatively, D is TRBD1 (5 bases). Trimming took 0 bases from V and 3 from J, leaving 11 bases between them. Germline V gene data show CDR1 as SGHTA and CDR2 as FQGNSA. The CDR3 is 16 residues long. The CDR3 reads CASSLAQGAANEKLFF. In nucleotides, the CDR3 is TGTGCCAGCAGCTTAGCGCAGGGTGCGGCTAATGAAAAACTGTTTTTT.

The V gene is TRBV3-1 (or the pseudogene TRBV3-2), the J gene TRBJ1-1, with D unresolved. The CDR3 loop spans 14 amino acids. Germline V gives CDR1 LGHDT, CDR2 YNNKEL (reference sequence). Trimming removed 0 bases at V and 2 bases at J, with 7 bases between. The CDR3 DNA reads as TGTGCCAGCAGCCAAGATTCCTTTAACACTGAAGCTTTCTTT. Amino acids: CASSQDSFNTEAFF.

The chain is built from TRBV5-1 and TRBJ1-6; TRBD1 aligns across 7 bases. V trimming: 6 bases; J trimming: 7 bases; junction bases outside the gene matches: 7. Germline V lookup: CDR1 SGHRS, CDR2 YFSETQ. The CDR3 has 14 residues. The CDR3 loop reads CASNPGQPNSPLHF. CDR3 coding DNA: TGCGCCAGCAACCCGGGACAGCCCAATTCACCCCTCCACTTT.

Concerning this clone: Other DNA variants within this sample encode the same CDR3. The gene calls are TRBV18 and TRBJ1-4; 10 bases align to TRBD1. J was trimmed by 7 bases and V by 3 bases; bases with no gene match: 5. Looked up from germline, CDR1 is KGHSH and CDR2 is LQKENI. There are 15 residues in the CDR3. CDR3 protein: CASSPRTGGGEKLFF. CDR3 in DNA: TGTGCCAGCTCACCCCGGACAGGGGGTGGTGAAAAACTGTTTTTT.

This clone was detected only once. The J gene is TRBJ2-7, the V gene TRBV5-8; D perhaps matches TRBD2 (5 bases). The germline V gene has CDR1 SGHTS and CDR2 YDEGEE. The CDR3 has 16 amino acids. Trimming pared 0 bases from V and 0 bases from J, leaving 13 bases between. The CDR3 nucleotides read TGTGCCAGCAGCTTGGGTTCGGGGTCCCTCTCCTACGAGCAGTACTTC. This sequence encodes CASSLGSGSLSYEQYF.

The rearrangement links TRBV5-1 to TRBJ2-7, with 12 bases that match TRBD1. The germline V gene encodes CDR1 SGHRS and CDR2 YFSETQ. V shed 2 bases and J 6 bases; nucleotides not matched to a gene: 15. The CDR3 is 18 amino acids. Written as DNA, the CDR3 is TGCGCCAGCAGCTTTACGGGACAGGGGGCGGTTCGCTCCGGCGAGCAGTACTTC. It yields the protein CASSFTGQGAVRSGEQYF. The full variable domain, rest sourced from reference TRBV5-1 and TRBJ2-7, is KAGVTQTPRYLIKTRGQQVTLSCSPISGHRSVSWYQQTPGQGLQFLFEYFSETQRNKGNFPGRFSGRQFSNSRSEMNVSTLELGDSALYLCASSFTGQGAVRSGEQYFGPGTRLTVT.

A note on this clone: The junction departs from germline at one end; a sequencing error may be responsible. The rearrangement links TRBV7-2 to TRBJ1-1; D unresolved. Germline V gene sequence: CDR1 SGHTA, CDR2 FQGNSA. The CDR3 contains 15 residues. Here the CDR3 reads CASSSYLIQGGNTGF. The CDR3 region has the DNA TGTGCCAGCAGCTCCTACTTAATACAAGGCGGGAACACTGGATTT.

The J gene is TRBJ2-2, the V gene TRBV11-2; D not resolved. With 1 base removed from V and 2 bases from J, the gap between germline ends came to 5 bases. The CDR3 has 14 amino acids. Germline CDR1 and CDR2: SGHAT and FQNNGV. The DNA of the CDR3 is TGTGCCAGCAGCTTAGTTTCTAACACCGGGGAGCTGTTTTTT. Amino acids: CASSLVSNTGELFF.

The chain joins TRBV7-2 to TRBJ2-7, with unresolved D. Germline V CDR1 and CDR2: SGHTA, FQGNSA. The CDR3 spans 13 residues. Trimming pared 4 bases from V and 6 bases from J, leaving 13 bases between. The chain's CDR3 is CASSSVPAAEQYF. The CDR3 nucleotides read TGTGCCAGCAGCTCCGTCCCGGCGGCCGAGCAGTACTTC.

V gene TRBV9 combines with J gene TRBJ2-5, with 9 bases fitting TRBD2. V shed 0 bases, J shed 3 bases, and the junction held 9 bases outside the gene matches. The CDR3 has 17 residues. Germline assignment: CDR1 SGDLS and CDR2 YYNGEE. CDR3 nucleotides: TGTGCCAGCAGCGTAGGGGGTAGCGGGAGTTTAGAAGAGACCCAGTACTTC. Protein sequence: CASSVGGSGSLEETQYF.

This rearrangement joins TRBV27 to TRBJ1-4, with 8 bases fitting TRBD1. V lost 4 bases, J lost 4 bases, and 5 bases stayed unmatched. Germline loops: CDR1 MNHEY, CDR2 SMNVEV (reference sequence). The length of the CDR3 is 15 residues. The CDR3 loop is CASSSWDRINEKLFF. CDR3 DNA: TGTGCCAGCAGTTCCTGGGACAGGATTAATGAAAAACTGTTTTTT.

The rearrangement links TRBV28 to TRBJ1-1, with D possibly being TRBD1 (6 bases). Deletions cut 8 bases from V and 1 base from J, with 17 bases between. CDR1 and CDR2 (germline): MDHEN, SYDVKM. The CDR3 runs 15 residues. The CDR3 loop reads CASSPGALSNTEAFF. DNA for the CDR3: TGTGCCAGCTCGCCAGGGGCCCTCTCGAACACTGAAGCTTTCTTT.

This clone came up a few times. The chain uses TRBV27 and TRBJ1-5; 10 positions agree with TRBD1. This CDR3 has 16 residues. Germline assignment: CDR1 MNHEY and CDR2 SMNVEV (reference sequence). The V and J ends lost 6 bases and 2 bases, in that order; junction bases with no gene match: 7. The CDR3 reads CASRRQGALGNQPQHF. CDR3 coding DNA: TGTGCCAGCAGAAGACAGGGGGCGCTTGGCAATCAGCCCCAGCATTTT.